These T cell receptor beta chains were read from a single sample in a study of cytomegalovirus exposure and HLA in healthy donors. Here immunoSEQ multiplex PCR was the method, and the copy in TCRdb shows in-frame clones only, minus some. This table holds approximately 110,000 clones, more than 65% found once. Sequencing was performed on PBMCs. These TCRs come from a woman between 40 and 55 years old in good health and CMV-seropositive. The CDR3 runs from the conserved cysteine through the conserved F or W. Each record gives: clone size, D gene, V gene, J gene, CDR3 DNA, CDR3 protein. A D gene is named only where the DNA matches it firmly. Size tells how often a clone was seen (once, few, many) or the class of an expanded clone, and some rows leave it out.

once	.	TRBV6-6	TRBJ2-1	TGTGCCAGCAGTTACTCATTGGCAGGGTCGCAGTTCTTC	CASSYSLAGSQFF
.	TRBD1	TRBV27	TRBJ1-2	TGTGCCAGCAGCTGGACGGGACAGGGACCTGCCCAGGGCTACACCTTC	CASSWTGQGPAQGYTF
.	TRBD1	TRBV30	TRBJ2-3	TGTGCCTGGAGCCCCGGGACAGGGCTAACAGATACGCAGTATTTT	CAWSPGTGLTDTQYF
.	TRBD2	TRBV5-6	TRBJ2-4	TGTGCCAGCATCTCGACTAGCGGGAGGGATATAGCCAAAAACATTCAGTACTTC	CASISTSGRDIAKNIQYF
.	.	TRBV6-5	TRBJ1-2	TGTGCCAGCAGTTACGACGGCCAGGGAATTAGCTATGGCTACACCTTC	CASSYDGQGISYGYTF
few	TRBD1	TRBV6-6	TRBJ2-4	TGTGCCAGCAGTCCGACCGGACAGGGCAACATTCAGTACTTC	CASSPTGQGNIQYF
.	TRBD1	TRBV6-6	TRBJ2-5	TGTGCCAGCAGTTACTCTCGGCGCAGGGGGGAGACCCAGTACTTC	CASSYSRRRGETQYF
.	TRBD2	TRBV28	TRBJ2-7	TGTGCCAGCACGGGAGGTCTCTCCTACGAGCAGTACTTC	CASTGGLSYEQYF
.	.	TRBV11-2	TRBJ2-7	TGTGCCAGCAGTTTCCTCTCCTACGAGCAGTACTTC	CASSFLSYEQYF
.	TRBD1	TRBV5-1	TRBJ2-7	TGCGCCAGCAGCTTGACGACAGGGGCCTACGAGCAGTACTTC	CASSLTTGAYEQYF
.	.	TRBV20-1	TRBJ2-4	TGCAGTGCTAGTAGCGGCATTCAGTACTTC	CSASSGIQYF
.	TRBD2	TRBV11-2	TRBJ2-1	TGTGCCAGCAGCTTAGCGGGAGGGATGGATGAGCAGTTCTTC	CASSLAGGMDEQFF
.	.	TRBV7-9	TRBJ2-2	TGTGCCAGCAGCACACAGAACACCGGGGAGCTGTTTTTT	CASSTQNTGELFF
few	TRBD2	TRBV11-2	TRBJ2-1	TGTGCCAGCAGAAAGGAGAGCGGGAGTGTGTATGAGCAGTTCTTC	CASRKESGSVYEQFF
.	.	TRBV7-9	TRBJ1-1	TGTGCCAGCAGCTTAAAGGGGTTGACTGAAGCTTTCTTT	CASSLKGLTEAFF
.	.	TRBV28	TRBJ2-2	TGTGCCAGCAGTTTACCAGGACAGCTCACCGGGGAGCTGTTTTTT	CASSLPGQLTGELFF
.	TRBD2	TRBV5-4	TRBJ2-7	TGTGCCAGCAGCTTGACTAGCGGAACCTACGAGCAGTACTTC	CASSLTSGTYEQYF
.	TRBD2	TRBV7-6	TRBJ2-1	TGTGCCAGCAGCAGACAAGCGGGAGCCCAATCCTACAATGAGCAGTTCTTC	CASSRQAGAQSYNEQFF
once	TRBD1	TRBV27	TRBJ1-2	TGTGCCAGCAGTTCCCTATCCCCGGACAGGGGGAGAGGCTACACCTTC	CASSSLSPDRGRGYTF
.	TRBD1	TRBV6-6	TRBJ1-2	TGTGCCAGCAGGGGGACAGGGGGTGGTGGCTACACCTTC	CASRGTGGGGYTF
.	.	TRBV6-1	TRBJ1-3	TGTGCCAGCAGTGAGGAAACAGCTTACTCTGGAAACACCATATATTTT	CASSEETAYSGNTIYF
.	TRBD1	TRBV18	TRBJ1-2	TGTGCCAGCTCGCTCGACAGGGGACTACTCTATGGCTACACCTTC	CASSLDRGLLYGYTF
.	.	TRBV2	TRBJ1-5	TGTGCCAGCAGTGAAGCGGGGAGGCCCCAGCATTTT	CASSEAGRPQHF
.	TRBD2	TRBV2	TRBJ2-7	TGTGCCAGCAGGCTGGGACTAGCGGGAGGCGAGCAGTACTTC	CASRLGLAGGEQYF
.	TRBD2	TRBV5-1	TRBJ2-1	TGCGCCAGCAGCTTGGGTAGCGGGACCCACAATGAGCAGTTCTTC	CASSLGSGTHNEQFF
few	.	TRBV30	TRBJ1-3	TGTGCCTGGAGTGAGCCGGTCTCAAGCTCTGGAAACACCATATATTTT	CAWSEPVSSSGNTIYF
.	.	TRBV30	TRBJ1-4	TGTGCCGGATCCCCGAACTCCAAGAGGCGTGAACTGTTTTTT	CAGSPNSKRRELFF
.	TRBD2	TRBV10-3	TRBJ2-7	TGTGCCATCAGTGAGTCGGGAGGGAGTGAGCAGTACTTC	CAISESGGSEQYF
.	TRBD2	TRBV7-3	TRBJ2-1	TGTGCCAGCAGCGCGGGGGACTACAATGAGCAGTTCTTC	CASSAGDYNEQFF
.	.	TRBV27	TRBJ2-1	TGTGCCAGCAGTAGCGTCGCGGGGAGCTACAATGAGCAGTTCTTC	CASSSVAGSYNEQFF
.	.	TRBV19	TRBJ1-4	TGTGCCAGTAGGACCACAGGTTCTAATGAAAAACTGTTTTTT	CASRTTGSNEKLFF
.	TRBD1	TRBV28	TRBJ1-2	TGTGCCAGCAGTTTATTCCGAGTGACAGGGGGCCGTGGCTACACCTTC	CASSLFRVTGGRGYTF